The 18 T cell receptor beta chains given below trace back to one sample, sequenced in a study of shared clonotypes between healthy human individuals. Terminally differentiated effector memory CD45RA+ cells were excluded from the naive CD8 cells, which were CD45RO-negative and positively selected for CCR7. The protocol was immunoSEQ multiplex PCR, while the TCRdb copy is restricted to in-frame clones and leaves out a portion. Found here are about 2.2 million clones, roughly 95% of them singletons; the top ten hold about 1.6%. Sequencing input: naive CD8+ T cells from PBMCs. The receptors were gathered from a man aged 18 to 35 in good health. Some clones in this sample may be carry-over from other donors' samples.

The chain couples TRBV11-1 to TRBJ2-7, with TRBD2 as a possible D gene (6 bases). Trimming took off 2 bases at V and 0 bases at J, with 11 bases between the two ends. In germline, CDR1 is SGHAT, CDR2 FQDESV (reference sequence). The CDR3 is 15 amino acids. The CDR3 region is CASSLWDSNSYEQYF. CDR3 sequence (DNA): TGTGCCAGCAGCTTATGGGACTCGAACTCCTACGAGCAGTACTTC.

V usage is TRBV6-5 and J usage is TRBJ1-1, with D uncertain. Germline V gene sequence: CDR1 MNHEY, CDR2 SVGAGI. The CDR3 has 12 residues. V was trimmed by 6 bases and J by 7 bases, leaving 12 bases between them. CDR3 residues: CASSPPRDEAFF. The DNA for the CDR3 is TGTGCCAGCAGCCCCCCCCGGGATGAAGCTTTCTTT.

This rearrangement joins TRBV28 to TRBJ1-2; no reliable D call. Trimming removed 5 bases from V and 6 bases from J, with 22 bases in between. This CDR3 is built from 16 residues. The germline V gene has CDR1 MDHEN and CDR2 SYDVKM. This CDR3 reads CASSMLPGVGSDGYTF. The CDR3 nucleotides read TGTGCCAGCAGTATGCTCCCCGGCGTGGGTTCCGATGGCTACACCTTC.

The chain employs TRBV29-1 and TRBJ2-7, with TRBD1 matching over 9 bases. Germline assignment: CDR1 SQVTM and CDR2 ANQGSEA. V was clipped by 3 bases and J by 6 bases; unmatched bases: 9. CDR3 length: 14 residues. CDR3 residues: CSVDYRGTGLEQYF. CDR3 DNA sequence: TGCAGCGTTGATTATAGGGGGACAGGGCTCGAGCAGTACTTC.

Notes on this clone: The same CDR3 arises from other DNA sequences in this sample as well. This chain links TRBV27 with TRBJ1-2, with 7 positions matching TRBD1. The junction had 6 bases not matched to a gene; V was cut back by 6 bases and J by 5 bases. The CDR3 is 13 amino acids. Germline V lookup: CDR1 MNHEY, CDR2 SMNVEV (reference sequence). The CDR3 nucleotides read TGTGCCAGCAGGGGCAGGGGGGGATATGGCTACACCTTC. Translation gives CASRGRGGYGYTF.

The chain uses TRBV19 and TRBJ1-5; D call uncertain. Germline V gene lookup returns CDR1 LNHDA and CDR2 SQIVND (reference sequence). Deletions cut 5 bases from V and 6 bases from J, with 8 bases between. The CDR3 loop spans 12 amino acids. CDR3 sequence: CASSSNGQPQHF. In nucleotides, the CDR3 is TGTGCCAGTAGTTCTAATGGTCAGCCCCAGCATTTT.

The rearrangement uses TRBV27 and TRBJ2-1; no firm D call. CDR1 and CDR2 (germline): MNHEY, SMNVEV (reference sequence). V lost 2 bases and J lost 4, with 12 bases in between. This CDR3 region has 15 residues. The CDR3 here is CASSLIMRPYNEQFF. The DNA of the CDR3 is TGTGCCAGCAGTTTAATTATGCGGCCATACAATGAGCAGTTCTTC.

V and J are TRBV29-1 and TRBJ2-2, with D unresolved. CDR3 length: 10 residues. Germline CDR1 reads SQVTM; CDR2 reads ANQGSEA. The V gene lost 7 bases and the J gene lost 5 bases, with 5 bases spanning the gap. CDR3 residues: CSAWTGELFF. As DNA, the CDR3 is TGCAGCGCTTGGACCGGGGAGCTGTTTTTT.

The CDR3 sequence is CASSQDLKFSYEQYF. The CDR3 DNA sequence: TGCGCCAGCAGCCAGGACCTAAAATTCTCCTACGAGCAGTACTTC. This sequence joins TRBV4-1 and TRBJ2-7; no firm D call. The CDR3 has 15 amino acids. The V end lost 3 bases, the J end lost 0 bases, and 12 bases lay between the germline ends. CDR1 and CDR2 from the germline V gene are MGHRA and YSYEKL.

This clone was seen a few times. CDR3 nucleotide sequence: TGTGCCAGCAGTGAAGATGGCCAGCCCCAGCATTTT. Its protein product is CASSEDGQPQHF. This sequence joins TRBV2 and TRBJ1-5; D ambiguous. The V end was cut by 1 base, the J end by 7 bases, with 5 bases between. CDR3 length equals 12 residues. From germline, CDR1 is SNHLY and CDR2 FYNNEI.

In this sample, this clone turned up once. The rearrangement uses TRBV6-6 and TRBJ2-7; 7 bases line up with TRBD1. The CDR3 consists of 14 residues. Germline lookup yields CDR1 MNHNY and CDR2 SVGAGI (reference sequence). With V trimmed by 6 bases and J by 3 bases, 8 bases remained unmatched. CDR3: CASSGTVLLYEQYF. The CDR3 DNA is TGTGCCAGCAGCGGGACAGTCCTTCTCTACGAGCAGTACTTC.

The chain employs TRBV11-2 and TRBJ2-1; maybe TRBD2 (5 bases). With 5 bases removed from V and 9 bases from J, the gap between germline ends came to 20 bases. Germline V lookup: CDR1 SGHAT, CDR2 FQNNGV. The CDR3 extends over 15 amino acids. The CDR3 sequence: CASSIGGGGFTEQFF. Here the CDR3 DNA reads TGTGCCAGCAGCATCGGCGGAGGAGGTTTTACTGAGCAGTTCTTC.

The chain is built from TRBV7-2 and TRBJ1-1; 8 positions match TRBD1. Germline-derived CDR1 and CDR2 are SGHTA and FQGNSA. With V trimmed by 3 bases and J by 4 bases, 4 bases remained unmatched. This CDR3 has 14 residues. CDR3 coding DNA: TGTGCCAGCAGCTTTAGGACAGGGCTCACTGAAGCTTTCTTT. It yields the protein CASSFRTGLTEAFF.

The chain links TRBV6-1 to TRBJ2-3; possibly TRBD1 for D (5 bases). The CDR3 sequence is 15 residues long. V lost 6 bases, J lost 0 bases, and 13 bases lay in between. In germline, CDR1 is MNHNS, CDR2 SASEGT. DNA for the CDR3: TGTGCCAGCAGACGACAGTACCTTAGCACAGATACGCAGTATTTT. As protein: CASRRQYLSTDTQYF.

The V and J genes are TRBV15 and TRBJ2-1; D remains ambiguous. Trimming left V 0 bases short and J 1 base short, with 7 bases between. Germline-derived CDR1 and CDR2 are LNHNV and YYDKDF (reference sequence). The CDR3 runs to 15 residues. CDR3 DNA: TGTGCCACCAGCAGAGACAGGATATCCTACAATGAGCAGTTCTTC. It translates to CATSRDRISYNEQFF. Drawing the rest from reference TRBV15 and TRBJ2-1, the complete variable domain is DAMVIQNPRYQVTQFGKPVTLSCSQTLNHNVMYWYQQKSSQAPKLLFHYYDKDFNNEADTPDNFQSRRPNTSFCFLDIRSPGLGDTAMYLCATSRDRISYNEQFFGPGTRLTVL.

The chain uses TRBV7-9 and TRBJ1-5, with a tentative D call TRBD1 (5 bases). In germline, CDR1 is SEHNR, CDR2 FQNEAQ (reference sequence). V was clipped by 1 base and J by 7 bases, with 20 bases between them. The length of the CDR3 is 17 residues. The CDR3 here is CASSLVPGTIEGQPQHF. The CDR3 DNA reads TGTGCCAGCAGCTTAGTTCCCGGGACCATAGAAGGCCAGCCCCAGCATTTT. Full variable domain (missing parts from reference TRBV7-9 and TRBJ1-5): DTGVSQNPRHKITKRGQNVTFRCDPISEHNRLYWYRQTLGQGPEFLTYFQNEAQLEKSRLLSDRFSAERPKGSFSTLEIQRTEQGDSAMYLCASSLVPGTIEGQPQHFGDGTRLSIL.

This rearrangement joins TRBV9 to TRBJ2-1, with TRBD2 identical over 14 bases. Germline V lookup: CDR1 SGDLS, CDR2 YYNGEE. CDR3 size: 18 residues. Germline trimming cut 1 base from V and 5 bases from J; bases unmatched to any gene: 8. The CDR3 coding sequence is TGTGCCAGCAGCGTATCGGGACTAGCGGGAGTGGGTCACAATGAGCAGTTCTTC. Its protein product is CASSVSGLAGVGHNEQFF.

The gene calls are TRBV5-1 and TRBJ1-1; D is perhaps TRBD1 (5 bases). Trimming removed 3 bases from V and 1 base from J, with 19 bases in between. This CDR3 comprises 17 residues. In germline, CDR1 is SGHRS, CDR2 YFSETQ. CDR3 in amino acids: CASSSQGLPSQNTEAFF. In DNA form, the CDR3 reads TGCGCCAGCAGCTCTCAGGGTCTCCCGTCCCAGAACACTGAAGCTTTCTTT.